This note documents a single TCR beta chain sequence. Original methodology: Reference gene primer amplification in the assay estimated nucleated cell counts. Profiled with immunoSEQ multiplex PCR; TCRdb holds only in-frame clones, not every one. Clonal size and the V and J genes are those of that table, whereas D and trimming came from the DNA. The sample consists of about 400,000 clones, roughly nine tenths of them appearing once. This entry comes from a study of blood T cell repertoires in COVID-19. Looking at the study overall: In each case, the material was cDNA or gDNA derived from T cells, B-cell-depleted T cells, or PBMCs.

V shed 3 bases and J shed 4 bases, with 9 bases lying between them. The length of the CDR3 is 13 residues. The receptor was isolated from a man aged 35-49 years with acute or convalescent COVID-19. This sequence joins TRBV12-3 or TRBV12-4 and TRBJ2-5; D call uncertain. The sample comprised peripheral blood. DNA of the CDR3: TGTGCCAGCAGTTTCCCGAGTGTAGAGACCCAGTACTTC. This sequence encodes CASSFPSVETQYF.